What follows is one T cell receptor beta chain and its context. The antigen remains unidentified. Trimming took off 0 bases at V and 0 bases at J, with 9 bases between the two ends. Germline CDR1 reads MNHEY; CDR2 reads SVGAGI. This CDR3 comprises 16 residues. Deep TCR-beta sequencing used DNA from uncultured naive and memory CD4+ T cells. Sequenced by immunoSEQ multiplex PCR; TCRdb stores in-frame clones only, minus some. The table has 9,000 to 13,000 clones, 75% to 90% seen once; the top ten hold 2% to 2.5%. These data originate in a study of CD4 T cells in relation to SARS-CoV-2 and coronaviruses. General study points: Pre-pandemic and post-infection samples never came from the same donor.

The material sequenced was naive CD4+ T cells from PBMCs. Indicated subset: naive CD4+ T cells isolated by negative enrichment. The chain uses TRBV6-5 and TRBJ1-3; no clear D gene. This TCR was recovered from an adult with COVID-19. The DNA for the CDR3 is TGTGCCAGCAGTTACTCGAATGGGCGCTCTGGAAACACCATATATTTT. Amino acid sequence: CASSYSNGRSGNTIYF.